Sequencing of this TCR beta chain was carried out in a study of shared T cell receptors in the human thymus. The CDR3 sequence is 11 residues long. V lost 8 bases to trimming and J lost 5 bases, with 10 bases between them. CDR1 MNHEY and CDR2 SMNVEV come from the germline V gene (reference sequence). Sequenced by immunoSEQ multiplex PCR; TCRdb stores in-frame clones only, minus some. The sample yields about 380,000 clones, approximately 95% seen once. The receptor comes from a human donor. The chain is built from TRBV27 and TRBJ2-7; D gene ambiguous. The sequenced sample was thymocytes. CDR3 DNA: TGTGCCAGCGCGTCGGTGGACGAGCAGTACTTC. Its translation: CASASVDEQYF.